The present entry profiles one TCR beta chain with its context. What it recognizes is unknown. This sample was taken from a study of graft-versus-host responses after intestinal transplantation. Study-level information: Those transplanted obtained multivisceral, liver-intestinal, or isolated intestinal grafts. Anti-thymocyte globulin induction, then tacrolimus and steroids for about 3 years, went to all recipients.

Findings of the study overall: In patients with graft-donor T cell macrochimerism, allograft graft-versus-host to host-versus-graft clonal ratios were high.

Germline V gene sequence: CDR1 SGHRS, CDR2 YFSETQ. The V gene lost 4 bases and the J gene lost 6 bases, with 17 bases spanning the gap. This CDR3 is 15 amino acids long. The protocol was immunoSEQ multiplex PCR, while the TCRdb copy is restricted to in-frame clones and leaves out a portion. This repertoire shows some 86,000 clones, under 95% found once; its top ten account for 5% to 6.5%. The specimen was unstimulated CD8+ T cells sorted from spleen or lymph node cells, collected before intestinal transplant. The chain joins TRBV5-1 to TRBJ2-1, with D perhaps TRBD1 or TRBD2 (5 bases each). The TCR was taken from a human donor who received an intestinal transplant. CDR3 region: CASSAPGPTPNEQFF. The CDR3 region has the DNA TGCGCCAGCAGCGCCCCGGGACCGACCCCCAATGAGCAGTTCTTC.